The rows below give T cell receptor beta chains drawn from one sample of a study of response to subunit inactivated influenza vaccine. TCRdb recomputed calls from the RT-PCR reads with MiXCR, one row per CDR3 protein. Of about 520,000 distinct CDR3 sequences listed, roughly 25% were seen once; the top ten hold around 2%. The sequenced sample was CD4+ T cells sorted from PBMCs, obtained more than 4 days after vaccination. The receptor source for this set is a middle-aged man who received an inactivated influenza vaccine. CDR3s include the opening cysteine and the closing phenylalanine or tryptophan. A D gene is named only where the DNA matches it firmly. Size is stated for part of the rows, as once, few or many counts, or as a class when the clone is expanded.

cdr3_aa | cdr3_nt | j_call | v_call | d_call | clone_size
CASSPGLATRRGNEQFF | TGTGCCAGCAGTCCGGGACTAGCGACCCGTAGAGGGAATGAGCAGTTCTTC | TRBJ2-1 | TRBV6-2/TRBV6-3 | TRBD2 | -
CASSLWDSSTDTQYF | TGTGCCAGCAGCTTATGGGACAGCAGCACAGATACGCAGTATTTT | TRBJ2-3 | TRBV11-1 | TRBD1 | -
CASSWGQGRTSGRALRNEQFF | TGTGCCAGCAGTTGGGGACAGGGGAGGACTAGCGGGAGGGCCCTTAGAAATGAGCAGTTCTTC | TRBJ2-1 | TRBV12-3/TRBV12-4 | TRBD2 | -
CASSHTGATDTQYF | TGTGCCAGCAGTCATACAGGGGCAACAGATACGCAGTATTTT | TRBJ2-3 | TRBV3-1 | TRBD1 | -
CASSLWWGANTGELFF | TGTGCCAGCAGCTTGTGGTGGGGGGCGAACACCGGGGAGCTGTTTTTT | TRBJ2-2 | TRBV5-5 | - | -
CASSYLGSTEAFF | TGTGCCAGCAGTTATCTTGGGAGCACTGAAGCTTTCTTT | TRBJ1-1 | TRBV12-3/TRBV12-4 | - | -
CASSSWGMNTEAFF | TGTGCCAGCTCCTCTTGGGGGATGAACACTGAAGCTTTCTTT | TRBJ1-1 | TRBV11-2 | - | many
CASSYSSLGTQYF | TGTGCCAGCAGTTACTCTTCCTTGGGGACCCAGTACTTC | TRBJ2-5 | TRBV6-5 | - | few
CASSPRLAGDYNEQFF | TGTGCCAGCAGCCCGAGACTAGCGGGGGACTACAATGAGCAGTTCTTC | TRBJ2-1 | TRBV5-6 | TRBD2 | -
CASSLWTGEEAFF | TGCGCCAGCAGCCTTTGGACAGGAGAAGAAGCTTTCTTT | TRBJ1-1 | TRBV5-1 | TRBD1 | few
CASSLGPPGYTF | TGTGCCAGCAGTTTAGGGCCTCCTGGCTACACCTTC | TRBJ1-2 | TRBV12-3/TRBV12-4 | - | -
CSARRDEAFF | TGCAGTGCTAGACGGGATGAAGCTTTCTTT | TRBJ1-1 | TRBV20-1 | - | -
CSARDSGKLFNQPQHF | TGCAGTGCTAGAGATTCAGGGAAATTATTCAATCAGCCCCAGCATTTT | TRBJ1-5 | TRBV20-1 | - | -
CASGGTGAYEQYF | TGTGCCTCAGGTGGGACAGGGGCCTACGAGCAGTACTTC | TRBJ2-7 | TRBV25-1 | TRBD1 | few
CGAGDSYEQYF | TGTGGCGCAGGAGATAGCTACGAGCAGTACTTC | TRBJ2-7 | TRBV28 | - | -
CASRLAGEGGNEQFF | TGTGCCAGCAGGCTAGCGGGAGAGGGAGGAAATGAGCAGTTCTTC | TRBJ2-1 | TRBV6-2/TRBV6-3 | TRBD2 | -
CASSLRLAGGRGYEQYF | TGTGCCAGCAGCTTGCGGCTAGCGGGGGGCCGGGGCTACGAGCAGTACTTC | TRBJ2-7 | TRBV5-6 | TRBD2 | many
CASSWGRIYGYTF | TGTGCCAGCAGTTGGGGACGGATTTATGGCTACACCTTC | TRBJ1-2 | TRBV6-2/TRBV6-3 | - | -
CASSLLLGTGDTEAFF | TGTGCCAGCAGCCTCCTACTGGGGACGGGGGACACTGAAGCTTTCTTT | TRBJ1-1 | TRBV7-9 | - | -
CASSLGDSSSTQYF | TGTGCCAGCAGCTTAGGGGACAGCTCCTCGACCCAGTACTTC | TRBJ2-5 | TRBV7-9 | TRBD1 | few
CASSLDRPSNYGYTF | TGCGCCAGCAGCTTGGACAGACCCAGTAACTATGGCTACACCTTC | TRBJ1-2 | TRBV5-1 | - | -
CATSDLSGRAFNYNEQFF | TGTGCCACCAGTGATTTAAGCGGGAGGGCCTTCAACTACAATGAGCAGTTCTTC | TRBJ2-1 | TRBV24-1 | TRBD2 | few